The 10 T cell receptor beta chains reported below all come from one sample, sequenced in a study of blood T cell repertoires in COVID-19. Clones were sequenced by immunoSEQ multiplex PCR, and TCRdb holds only the in-frame ones, with some missing. The data show approximately 110,000 clones, more than 85% seen once. Sequencing was performed on peripheral blood. These receptors were taken from a man aged 50-60 years with COVID-19, enrolled during active disease.

V usage is TRBV10-3 and J usage is TRBJ2-3, with 7 bases matching TRBD2. The V segment lost 7 bases and the J segment 1 base; nucleotides outside the gene matches: 8. This CDR3 has 15 residues. The germline V gene encodes CDR1 ENHRY and CDR2 SYGVKD. The CDR3 loop reads CAIKGSSGGTDTQYF. CDR3 DNA sequence: TGTGCCATCAAAGGGTCTAGCGGAGGCACAGATACGCAGTATTTT.

The chain links TRBV19 to TRBJ1-3; tentatively, D is TRBD1 (6 bases). CDR1 and CDR2 from the germline V gene are LNHDA and SQIVND (reference sequence). CDR3 length: 15 amino acids. Between the trimmed V and J ends, which lost 7 bases and 2 bases, there was a span of 15 bases. CDR3 loop: CASTPEDSAGNTIYF. DNA for the CDR3: TGTGCCAGTACCCCCGAGGACAGCGCTGGAAACACCATATATTTT. Full variable domain (missing parts from reference TRBV19 and TRBJ1-3): DGGITQSPKYLFRKEGQNVTLSCEQNLNHDAMYWYRQDPGQGLRLIYYSQIVNDFQKGDIAEGYSVSREKKESFPLTVTSAQKNPTAFYLCASTPEDSAGNTIYFGEGSWLTVV.

The rearrangement uses TRBV28 and TRBJ1-1; TRBD1 aligns across 8 bases. CDR1 and CDR2 (germline): MDHEN, SYDVKM. The trim removed 6 bases at V and 4 bases at J, leaving 7 bases unmatched. The CDR3 length is 14 residues. CDR3 bases: TGTGCCAGCAGCCAGACAGGGGTAGGCACTGAAGCTTTCTTT. Encoded protein: CASSQTGVGTEAFF.

This clone was seen only a few times. The chain joins TRBV7-9 to TRBJ1-2; TRBD1 agrees at 10 bases. Germline V gene sequence: CDR1 SEHNR, CDR2 FQNEAQ (reference sequence). This CDR3 has 14 amino acids. V trimming: 8 bases; J trimming: 4 bases; junction bases outside the gene matches: 7. The CDR3, as DNA: TGTGCCAGCTTCTCGGACAGGGGGGCCTATGGCTACACCTTC. It encodes CASFSDRGAYGYTF.

This clone was observed a handful of times. The chain is built from TRBV5-4 and TRBJ2-2, with D unresolved. V lost 0 bases to trimming and J lost 1 base, with 4 bases between them. The CDR3 is made up of 14 amino acids. Germline assignment: CDR1 SGHNT and CDR2 YYREEE (reference sequence). The CDR3, as DNA: TGTGCCAGCAGCTTGGACAAGAACACCGGGGAGCTGTTTTTT. This encodes CASSLDKNTGELFF.

The rearrangement uses TRBV30 and TRBJ2-3; 12 bases are shared with TRBD2. Looked up from germline, CDR1 is GTSNPN and CDR2 is SVGIG (reference sequence). The CDR3 runs 16 residues. V was clipped by 3 bases and J by 1 base; unmatched bases: 5. The CDR3 nucleotides are TGTGCCTGGAGGGGGGGGACTAGCGGGCGCACAGATACGCAGTATTTT. It codes for CAWRGGTSGRTDTQYF.

The gene calls are TRBV6-2 or TRBV6-3 and TRBJ1-2; TRBD1 matches at 8 bases. The germline CDR1 and CDR2 sequences are MNHEY and SVGEGT. The CDR3 length is 17 residues. V was pared by 2 bases and J by 0 bases, with 8 bases of the junction left unmatched. The CDR3 reads CASSYPLRTGTNYGYTF. CDR3 nucleotide sequence: TGTGCCAGCAGTTACCCCTTGAGGACAGGGACTAACTATGGCTACACCTTC.

This chain uses TRBV7-3 with TRBJ2-3, with D perhaps TRBD2 (5 bases). Germline V gives CDR1 SGHTA, CDR2 FQGTGA. The CDR3 consists of 14 residues. Trimming pared 2 bases from V and 3 bases from J, leaving 9 bases between. The CDR3 DNA follows: TGTGCCAGCAGCTTACGGGGTTCTACAGATACGCAGTATTTT. Translation: CASSLRGSTDTQYF.

The gene calls are TRBV6-5 and TRBJ2-2, with TRBD1 matching 9 bases. CDR1 is MNHEY and CDR2 is SVGAGI in the germline V gene. J was trimmed by 5 bases and V by 6 bases; bases with no gene match: 4. The CDR3 sequence is 14 residues long. Here the CDR3 reads CASSHRGLTGELFF. The CDR3 DNA reads TGTGCCAGCAGCCACAGGGGGCTGACCGGGGAGCTGTTTTTT.

This chain connects TRBV7-2 to TRBJ2-7; TRBD1 agrees at 9 bases. The CDR3 spans 17 residues. Trimming at V came to 2 bases and at J to 5 bases, leaving 13 bases not matched to a gene. Germline CDR1 SGHTA, CDR2 FQGNSA. The CDR3 reads CASSLTLGTGPKDEQYF. The DNA for the CDR3 is TGTGCCAGCAGCTTAACTCTTGGGACAGGGCCCAAGGACGAGCAGTACTTC.